This T cell receptor (beta chain) is from a study of healthy donors' naive CD4 and CD8 T cells. Trimming shortened V by 4 bases and J by 5 bases, and 15 bases separated the two germline ends. The germline V gene has CDR1 MNHEY and CDR2 SMNVEV (reference sequence). CDR3 length: 14 residues. A linear amplification protocol produced the TCR libraries from around 500 ng of total RNA. One entry per CDR3 protein results from TCRdb running MiXCR on the reads. The repertoire holds 200,000 or so distinct CDR3 sequences, with about 76% as singletons. Naive T cells were sorted: CD4+CD8-CD45RO-CD45RA+ for CD4+, CD8+CD4-CD45RA+CD27bright for CD8+.

The receptor's source is a pool of human donors in good health; the sample pools cells from several healthy donors. The chain has TRBV27 and TRBJ2-7; unclear D gene. Sequencing used naive CD4+ and CD8+ T cells sorted from blood, pooled from several donors. In nucleotides, the CDR3 is TGTGCCAGCAGTTCTCTCGGACGGGTGGACGAGCAGTACTTC. It specifies CASSSLGRVDEQYF.